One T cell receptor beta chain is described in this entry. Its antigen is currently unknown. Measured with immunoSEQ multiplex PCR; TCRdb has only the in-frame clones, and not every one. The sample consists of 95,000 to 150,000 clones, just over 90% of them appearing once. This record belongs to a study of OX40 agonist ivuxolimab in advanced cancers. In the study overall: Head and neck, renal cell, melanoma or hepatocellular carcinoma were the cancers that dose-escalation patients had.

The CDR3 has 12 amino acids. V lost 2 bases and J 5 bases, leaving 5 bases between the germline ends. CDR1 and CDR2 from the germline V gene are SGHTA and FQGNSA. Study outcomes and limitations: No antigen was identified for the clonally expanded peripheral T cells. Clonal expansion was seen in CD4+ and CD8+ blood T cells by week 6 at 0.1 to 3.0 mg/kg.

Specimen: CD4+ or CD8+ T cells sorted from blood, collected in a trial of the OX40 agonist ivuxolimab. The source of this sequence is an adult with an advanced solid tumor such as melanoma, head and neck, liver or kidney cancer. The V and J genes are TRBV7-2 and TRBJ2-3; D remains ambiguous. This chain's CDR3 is CASSLFLDTQYF. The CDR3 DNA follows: TGTGCCAGCAGCTTATTCCTAGATACGCAGTATTTT.